This T cell receptor beta chain emerged from a study of human T cells and chemical hapten exposure. The overall study: Sensitization was performed using 2% DPC on a roughly 2 cm by roughly 2 cm upper inner arm skin site.

On this clonotype: Its antigen is still unknown.

Time point reported: patch test 3, about 24 weeks after DPC sensitization. Treatment: therapeutic diphenylcyclopropenone sensitization with weekly scalp DPC. Blood sampling occurred before each patch-test application. Study results and limitations: Alopecia was present in the donors, so their immune response may differ from healthy people's. Expanded TCRs produced significantly more large CDR3 similarity clusters than controls did.

CDR1 is MGHRA and CDR2 is YSYEKL in the germline V gene. The V segment lost 1 base and the J segment 4 bases; nucleotides outside the gene matches: 6. The CDR3 sequence is 15 residues long. From the RACE reads, TCRdb called clonotypes with MiXCR, one entry per CDR3 protein. This sample has around 150,000 distinct CDR3 sequences, with 25% to 30% found just once. The source is a woman aged 18 to 35 with alopecia areata. Some clones in this sample may be carry-over from other donors' samples. This chain links TRBV4-1 with TRBJ1-2; 7 positions agree with TRBD1. The material sequenced was whole blood, taken in connection with sensitization to the hapten diphenylcyclopropenone (DPC). The CDR3, as DNA: TGCGCCAGCAGCCAAGTTTGGCAGGGGGGCTATGGCTACACCTTC. Amino acid sequence: CASSQVWQGGYGYTF.